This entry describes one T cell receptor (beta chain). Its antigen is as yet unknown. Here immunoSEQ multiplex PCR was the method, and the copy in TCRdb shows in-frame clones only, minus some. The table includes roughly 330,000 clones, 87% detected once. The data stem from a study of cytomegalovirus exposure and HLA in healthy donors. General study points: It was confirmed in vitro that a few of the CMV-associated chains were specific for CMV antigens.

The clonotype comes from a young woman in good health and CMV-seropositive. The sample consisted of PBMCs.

CDR3 in amino acids: CASSVDPITYEQYF. The CDR3 coding sequence is TGTGCCAGCAGCGTTGACCCGATCACCTACGAGCAGTACTTC. The chain is built from TRBV9 and TRBJ2-7; no definite D call. V was pared by 2 bases and J by 2 bases, with 11 bases between. CDR3 length equals 14 residues. CDR1 and CDR2 from the germline V gene are SGDLS and YYNGEE.